Following are 6 T cell receptor beta chains from one sample sequenced in a study of patients and donors after allogeneic stem cell transplantation. TCRdb called the RT-PCR reads again in MiXCR, with one record for every CDR3 protein. The table has a few hundred thousand distinct CDR3 sequences, 13% to 15% seen once; the top ten hold more than 9%. Input material: blood, either unsorted or a sorted T cell fraction (not recorded which). These receptors came from a human donor who was either an allogeneic HSCT recipient or a stem cell or donor lymphocyte infusion donor (not recorded which). It is not recorded whose cells these are; they may come from a transplant donor.

This clonotype showed up many times. The V call is TRBV2, the J call TRBJ1-5; TRBD1 aligns across 7 bases. This CDR3 spans 19 amino acids. Germline V gives CDR1 SNHLY, CDR2 FYNNEI. The junction had 16 bases not matched to a gene; V was cut back by 4 bases and J by 1 base. The CDR3 reads CASSANQPRQGMSNQPQHF. DNA of the CDR3: TGTGCCAGCAGTGCCAACCAACCGCGACAGGGTATGAGCAATCAGCCCCAGCATTTT.

A few counts support this clonotype. The V gene is TRBV12-3 or TRBV12-4, the J gene TRBJ1-5; no definite D call. Trimming pared 3 bases from V and 6 bases from J, leaving 6 bases between. The CDR3 loop spans 12 amino acids. The CDR3 bases are TGTGCCAGCAGTTTCGCGGGTCAGCCCCAGCATTTT. Its protein product is CASSFAGQPQHF.

In this sample, this clonotype turned up a few times. The rearrangement links TRBV5-1 to TRBJ2-3, with TRBD2 identical over 9 bases. The germline gives CDR1 SGHRS, CDR2 YFSETQ. The CDR3 contains 18 residues. J was trimmed by 2 bases and V by 4 bases; bases with no gene match: 14. CDR3 sequence (DNA): TGCGCCAGCAGCCCTCGGTGGGTAGCGGGAGATCCCACAGATACGCAGTATTTT. Translation gives CASSPRWVAGDPTDTQYF. The full variable domain, rest sourced from reference TRBV5-1 and TRBJ2-3, is KAGVTQTPRYLIKTRGQQVTLSCSPISGHRSVSWYQQTPGQGLQFLFEYFSETQRNKGNFPGRFSGRQFSNSRSEMNVSTLELGDSALYLCASSPRWVAGDPTDTQYFGPGTRLTVL.

Ten or more counts support this clonotype. The V call is TRBV4-2, the J call TRBJ2-3, with TRBD2 as a possible D gene (7 bases). The CDR3 spans 17 residues. Germline V gene sequence: CDR1 LGHNA, CDR2 YNFKEQ. Trimming removed 0 bases from V and 0 bases from J, with 13 bases in between. The CDR3 here is CASSQDAGATSTDTQYF. The CDR3 DNA is TGTGCCAGCAGCCAAGATGCGGGGGCCACTAGCACAGATACGCAGTATTTT.

In its sample, this clonotype was seen a few times. The chain has TRBV14 and TRBJ1-1; TRBD1 matches at 7 bases. This CDR3 spans 15 amino acids. Germline trimming cut 4 bases from V and 8 bases from J; bases unmatched to any gene: 13. The germline gives CDR1 SGHDN, CDR2 FVKESK. The CDR3 DNA reads TGTGCCAGCAGCCGAAAAATGGGACAGTCCACGGAAGCTTTCTTT. This codes for CASSRKMGQSTEAFF.

In this sample, this clonotype turned up many times. The chain has TRBV7-2 and TRBJ2-7; 7 bases agree with TRBD1. V lost 5 bases to trimming and J lost 8 bases; unmatched junction nucleotides: 9. The CDR3 contains 13 residues. Per germline, CDR1 SGHTA and CDR2 FQGNSA. CDR3 residues: CASSLGTAAKQYF. The CDR3, as DNA: TGTGCCAGCAGCCTCGGGACAGCTGCCAAGCAGTACTTC.